Reported below is one TCR beta chain. What it binds is unknown. This CDR3 is 16 amino acids long. V lost 5 bases and J lost 2, with 19 bases in between. Germline V lookup: CDR1 LNHNV, CDR2 YYDKDF (reference sequence). The sample is drawn from a study of cytomegalovirus exposure and HLA in healthy donors. Study details: As released early, the data held 70 million to 95 million unique TCRs from HLA-typed donors. Caucasian-associated ancestry cluster membership applied to 75% to 85% of approximately 400 genotyped donors. Study-level points and caveats: Being productive about 87% or about 30% of the time was typical of most TCR beta V segments in an earlier analysis.

PCR primers comprised 60 Vbeta and 13 Jbeta primers. Per the original methods: A follow-up analysis tallied tens of millions of unique TCR beta chains, some 9.9 million shared. Profiling relied on immunoSEQ multiplex PCR, and the TCRdb table lists in-frame clones only, not all of them. Clone size and the V and J calls come from that table; the DNA yielded D and trimming. The sample lists some 150,000 clones, just over 75% occurring once. This clonotype was obtained from a woman under 40 in good health and CMV-seropositive. Material for sequencing was PBMCs. The V gene is TRBV15, the J gene TRBJ2-7, with D tentatively TRBD1 (6 bases). CDR3: CATSVPQGPLPYEQYF. CDR3 nucleotides: TGTGCCACCAGCGTTCCACAGGGCCCCCTCCCCTACGAGCAGTACTTC.